This T cell receptor beta chain was sequenced in a study of early T cells in non-severe SARS-CoV-2 infection (dated by TCRdb to about 2021). About the investigation overall: Because TCR sequencing relied on bulk RNA taken from unsorted whole blood, pairing of alpha and beta chains was not possible.

Overall results and qualifications from the work: VDJdb matching was skewed toward anti-spike CD8 responses and likely underestimated virus-specific expansions, missing private and CD4 specificities.

In the germline V gene, CDR1 corresponds to MGHRA and CDR2 to YSYEKL. Trimming takes 4 bases off V and 0 bases off J; junction bases not matched to a gene: 1. The CDR3, from cysteine to phenylalanine, totals 15 residues. Only the CDR3 part of the read is kept: 45 bases, read in frame from the first base. This clonotype has at least ten counts. What antigen it recognizes has not been identified. Base quality data are lacking; no much larger clone is found one base away. Library preparation employed 5' RACE. The data were produced on a NextSeq 500. The TCR library protocol attached unique molecular identifiers to individual cDNA molecules to correct for sequencing error and PCR bias. Both TCR alpha and beta chains were sequenced, and tight co-correlation was observed between alpha and beta sequence abundances in each sample. The original pipeline was this. Decombinator V4 was used to annotate the V gene, J gene and CDR3 of the TCR sequences. Expanded TCRs were defined as changing significantly between any two time points under a Poisson model with p below 0.0001. TCR abundances were normalised to the total number of TCRs sequenced per sample and were expressed as counts per million. MAIT TCRs were defined by TRAV1-2 paired with TRAJ12, TRAJ20 or TRAJ33, and iNKT TCRs by TRAV10 paired with TRAJ18. VDJdb, accessed 1 November 2021, was searched for CMV, EBV and SARS-CoV-2 annotated TCRs, excluding TCRs annotated for multiple antigens. The public reads were run again by TCRdb, first through fastp at Q25 and then through MiXCR, and only productive beta chains were kept. Entries are consolidated by CDR3 protein sequence, retaining the most common genes and DNA. TCRdb's processing, not the authors' own work, is the source of the V and J calls. The sample contains some 50,000 distinct CDR3 sequences, about 9.7% of them found a single time. Jointly, the top ten make up under 5% of the sample.

A case-control design nested within a healthcare worker cohort in London, UK, was used, with weekly nasopharyngeal swab PCR tests and blood sampling performed. Healthcare workers were recruited between 23 and 31 March 2020, during the week of the UK lockdown, and were followed weekly for up to roughly 15 weeks. The clonotype comes from an adult who was a healthcare worker with PCR-confirmed SARS-CoV-2 infection or an uninfected control (not recorded which). Sequencing was done on a sample of whole blood. The sequence is built from TRBV4-1 and TRBJ2-1, with TRBD2 identical over 9 junction bases. The bases read TGCGCCAGCAGCCCACTAGCGGGCTCCTACAATGAGCAGTTCTTC. Translated, it gives CASSPLAGSYNEQFF.